Here is one TCR beta chain with its context. The entry originates in a study of blood T cells in healthy people across ages. The use of a sample-barcoded 5' primer and a J-beta primer mix characterized a second PCR of 7 to 11 cycles. The template-switch adaptor was a 5' adaptor with 12 random nucleotides. It tagged each cDNA molecule. TCRdb passed the 5' RACE reads through MiXCR, listing each CDR3 protein once. This table has fewer than 700,000 distinct CDR3 sequences, roughly 41% appearing once. Germline CDR1 MDHEN, CDR2 SYDVKM. CDR3 length: 13 residues. V lost 11 bases and J lost 2; bases outside the gene matches: 7.

The genes are TRBV28 and TRBJ2-5; TRBD1 agrees at 8 bases. Sequencing was performed on blood. The clonotype originates from a man at least 80 years old in good health. The CDR3 here is CAGGQAFQETQYF. DNA of the CDR3: TGTGCCGGGGGACAGGCCTTTCAAGAGACCCAGTACTTC.